These T cell receptor beta chains were read from a single sample in a study of Graves' ophthalmopathy and Graves' hyperthyroidism. TCRdb re-called the multiplex PCR reads with MiXCR, one entry per CDR3 protein. The sample has 680,000 or so distinct CDR3 sequences, 22% seen once. Sequenced sample: peripheral blood. These TCRs come from a woman between 18 and 29 years old with stable Graves' hyperthyroidism. Some clones in this sample may be carry-over from other donors' samples. The CDR3 runs from the conserved cysteine through the conserved F or W. A D gene is named only where the DNA matches it firmly. Expanded clones get a size class; other rows say once, few or many, or leave the size out.

CASSSEGGYGYTF | TGTGCCAGCAGTTCGGAGGGCGGCTATGGCTACACCTTC | many | TRBV12-3/TRBV12-4 | - | TRBJ1-2
CASSEKPTGLGGNTEAFF | TGTGCCAGCAGTGAAAAACCGACAGGGCTGGGGGGTAACACTGAAGCTTTCTTT | few | TRBV6-1 | TRBD1 | TRBJ1-1
CASSSGAVGYGYTF | TGTGCCAGCAGCTCCGGGGCTGTGGGCTATGGCTACACCTTC | many | TRBV7-3 | - | TRBJ1-2
CASSLSRGMGNQPQHF | TGTGCCAGCAGCTTATCCAGGGGCATGGGCAATCAGCCCCAGCATTTT | many | TRBV11-2 | - | TRBJ1-5
CAGAGPLYSNQPQHF | TGTGCCGGGGCAGGGCCCCTATATAGCAATCAGCCCCAGCATTTT | - | TRBV10-3 | - | TRBJ1-5
CASSRQGTGELFF | TGTGCCAGCAGCCGACAGGGCACCGGGGAGCTGTTTTTT | many | TRBV7-3 | TRBD1 | TRBJ2-2
CASSGSGGTTNTGELFF | TGTGCCAGCAGTGGTAGCGGGGGGACGACGAACACCGGGGAGCTGTTTTTT | - | TRBV2 | TRBD2 | TRBJ2-2
CASSSSRYEQYF | TGTGCCAGCAGCAGCTCCCGCTACGAGCAGTACTTC | many | TRBV6-5 | - | TRBJ2-7
CASRLLTGGRETQYF | TGTGCCAGCAGACTCCTCACAGGGGGGAGGGAGACCCAGTACTTC | many | TRBV12-3/TRBV12-4 | TRBD1 | TRBJ2-5
CSARSVYLQETQYF | TGCAGTGCTAGGTCGGTCTACCTACAAGAGACCCAGTACTTC | many | TRBV20-1 | - | TRBJ2-5
CASRLGQLSGNTIYF | TGTGCCAGCAGATTGGGACAGCTCTCTGGAAACACCATATATTTT | - | TRBV6-1 | TRBD1 | TRBJ1-3
CASSLGREVETQYF | TGCGCCAGCAGCTTGGGCAGGGAGGTGGAGACCCAGTACTTC | many | TRBV5-1 | - | TRBJ2-5
CAISDYGSVTQYF | TGTGCCATCAGTGATTACGGCTCGGTTACCCAGTACTTC | many | TRBV10-3 | - | TRBJ2-5
CSGTKGSNTGELFF | TGCAGCGGTACGAAGGGCAGTAACACCGGGGAGCTGTTTTTT | - | TRBV29-1 | - | TRBJ2-2
CASFPWVQGRAGELFF | TGTGCCAGCTTCCCGTGGGTACAGGGCAGGGCCGGGGAGCTGTTTTTT | many | TRBV12-3/TRBV12-4 | - | TRBJ2-2
CASSENRIAEQYF | TGTGCCAGCAGTGAAAACAGGATAGCCGAGCAGTACTTC | many | TRBV6-1 | - | TRBJ2-7
CASIAGGSSQPQHF | TGTGCCAGCATCGCAGGGGGTTCAAGTCAGCCCCAGCATTTT | - | TRBV6-1 | TRBD1 | TRBJ1-5
CASSRDYSSGNTIYF | TGTGCCAGCAGCCGGGACTACAGCTCTGGAAACACCATATATTTT | many | TRBV6-5 | - | TRBJ1-3
CAGSLARTGTVYGYTF | TGTGCCGGCAGCTTAGCGCGAACGGGGACTGTCTATGGCTACACCTTC | many | TRBV11-1 | - | TRBJ1-2
CASSSSTGGFDTQYF | TGTGCCAGCAGTTCATCGACAGGGGGATTTGATACGCAGTATTTT | - | TRBV27 | TRBD1 | TRBJ2-3
CASSYSSGGEQYF | TGTGCCAGCAGTTACTCGTCCGGCGGCGAGCAGTACTTC | - | TRBV6-5 | - | TRBJ2-7
CASRATTAFF | TGTGCCAGCAGAGCAACCACAGCTTTCTTT | many | TRBV2 | - | TRBJ1-1
CASSFLAPVTDTQYF | TGTGCCAGCAGCTTCCTAGCCCCGGTAACAGATACGCAGTATTTT | many | TRBV12-3/TRBV12-4 | - | TRBJ2-3
CATSDPRWGQETQYF | TGTGCCACCAGTGACCCTCGGTGGGGGCAAGAGACCCAGTACTTC | once | TRBV24-1 | - | TRBJ2-5
CASNPGTVVTEAFF | TGTGCCAGCAACCCGGGGACCGTCGTCACTGAAGCTTTCTTT | - | TRBV6-1 | - | TRBJ1-1
CSAGGLKYEQYF | TGCAGTGCTGGGGGACTTAAATACGAGCAGTACTTC | many | TRBV20-1 | - | TRBJ2-7
CSARPGANVLTF | TGCAGTGCTAGACCCGGGGCCAACGTCCTGACTTTC | few | TRBV20-1 | - | TRBJ2-6
CASSKTGASEQYF | TGTGCCAGCAGCAAAACAGGGGCCTCCGAGCAGTACTTC | many | TRBV7-2 | TRBD1 | TRBJ2-7
CASSVLESSNYGYTF | TGCGCCAGCAGCGTCTTAGAGAGTAGCAACTATGGCTACACCTTC | many | TRBV5-1 | - | TRBJ1-2
CASSLGLAGRSYEQYF | TGCGCCAGCAGCTTGGGACTAGCGGGGAGATCCTACGAGCAGTACTTC | many | TRBV5-1 | TRBD2 | TRBJ2-7
CAWTSGGFGETQYF | TGTGCCTGGACTAGCGGGGGGTTCGGGGAGACCCAGTACTTC | - | TRBV30 | TRBD2 | TRBJ2-5
CASTQNTEAFF | TGTGCCAGCACACAGAACACTGAAGCTTTCTTT | many | TRBV6-1 | - | TRBJ1-1
CASRFGTSSGNTIYF | TGCGCCAGCAGGTTCGGGACATCCTCTGGAAACACCATATATTTT | - | TRBV5-1 | - | TRBJ1-3
CASSLLTGELSPLHF | TGTGCCAGCAGCCTCCTTACAGGGGAACTATCACCCCTCCACTTT | many | TRBV28 | TRBD1 | TRBJ1-6
CAISVGTTHEQYF | TGTGCCATCAGTGTGGGAACTACTCACGAGCAGTACTTC | - | TRBV6-1 | - | TRBJ2-7
CASTNYRGGNQPQHF | TGTGCCAGCACCAACTACAGGGGAGGCAATCAGCCCCAGCATTTT | once | TRBV6-1 | TRBD1 | TRBJ1-5
CASSDLPWTEAFF | TGTGCCAGCAGTGACCTGCCTTGGACTGAAGCTTTCTTT | - | TRBV6-1 | - | TRBJ1-1
CSARAWTGVDLNYGYTF | TGCAGTGCTAGAGCCTGGACAGGGGTGGACCTTAACTATGGCTACACCTTC | many | TRBV20-1 | TRBD1 | TRBJ1-2
CATSRGPLGGGNTEAFF | TGTGCCACCAGCAGAGGCCCCCTGGGCGGGGGTAACACTGAAGCTTTCTTT | - | TRBV15 | - | TRBJ1-1
CASTTLGLETQYF | TGTGCCAGCACCACTCTAGGGCTGGAGACCCAGTACTTC | many | TRBV12-3/TRBV12-4 | - | TRBJ2-5
CASRNYGANTEAFF | TGTGCCAGCCGGAATTATGGTGCGAACACTGAAGCTTTCTTT | few | TRBV6-1 | - | TRBJ1-1
CASSDSGGTEAFF | TGTGCCAGCAGTGACTCAGGGGGGACTGAAGCTTTCTTT | - | TRBV6-4 | - | TRBJ1-1
CSASRAGATDTQYF | TGCAGTGCTTCCCGAGCGGGAGCGACAGATACGCAGTATTTT | - | TRBV20-1 | TRBD2 | TRBJ2-3
CASSWWLSGNTIYF | TGTGCCAGCAGTTGGTGGCTCTCTGGAAACACCATATATTTT | many | TRBV12-3/TRBV12-4 | - | TRBJ1-3
CASSYSGGDTEAFF | TGTGCCAGCAGTTACTCCGGGGGGGACACTGAAGCTTTCTTT | many | TRBV6-5 | - | TRBJ1-1
CASSPGPRLFF | TGTGCCAGCAGCCCCGGCCCCCGGCTGTTTTTT | once | TRBV12-3/TRBV12-4 | - | TRBJ2-2
CASSYDGESGTEAFF | TGTGCCAGCAGTTACGATGGTGAGTCGGGCACTGAAGCTTTCTTT | many | TRBV6-5 | - | TRBJ1-1
CSARERNGNTIYF | TGCAGTGCTAGGGAGAGGAATGGAAACACCATATATTTT | many | TRBV20-1 | - | TRBJ1-3
CASSQGSQNTGELFF | TGCGCCAGCAGCCAAGGAAGCCAAAACACCGGGGAGCTGTTTTTT | once | TRBV4-1 | - | TRBJ2-2
CASSFHSEIGNQPQHF | TGCGCCAGCAGCTTTCACTCGGAGATTGGCAATCAGCCCCAGCATTTT | many | TRBV5-1 | - | TRBJ1-5
CSVWAAGAGYTF | TGCAGCGTTTGGGCGGCGGGGGCTGGCTACACCTTC | many | TRBV29-1 | - | TRBJ1-2
CASSLLGDRGYTGELFF | TGTGCCAGCAGTTTATTAGGGGACAGGGGTTACACCGGGGAGCTGTTTTTT | few | TRBV27 | TRBD1 | TRBJ2-2
CASSPRGVEGYGYTF | TGTGCCAGCAGCCCCAGGGGGGTGGAGGGCTATGGCTACACCTTC | few | TRBV27 | TRBD1 | TRBJ1-2